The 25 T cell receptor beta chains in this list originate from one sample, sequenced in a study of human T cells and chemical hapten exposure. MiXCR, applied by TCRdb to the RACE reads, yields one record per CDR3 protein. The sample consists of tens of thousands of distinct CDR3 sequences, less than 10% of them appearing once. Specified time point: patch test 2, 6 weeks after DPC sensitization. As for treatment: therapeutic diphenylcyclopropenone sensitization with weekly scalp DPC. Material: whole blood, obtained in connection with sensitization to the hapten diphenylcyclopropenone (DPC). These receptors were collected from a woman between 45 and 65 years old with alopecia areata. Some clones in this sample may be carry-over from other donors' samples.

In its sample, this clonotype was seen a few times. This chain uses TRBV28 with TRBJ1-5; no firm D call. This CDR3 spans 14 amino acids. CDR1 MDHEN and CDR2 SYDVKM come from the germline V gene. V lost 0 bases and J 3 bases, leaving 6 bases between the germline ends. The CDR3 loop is CASSLWAHNQPQHF. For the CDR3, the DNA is TGTGCCAGCAGTTTATGGGCCCACAATCAGCCCCAGCATTTT.

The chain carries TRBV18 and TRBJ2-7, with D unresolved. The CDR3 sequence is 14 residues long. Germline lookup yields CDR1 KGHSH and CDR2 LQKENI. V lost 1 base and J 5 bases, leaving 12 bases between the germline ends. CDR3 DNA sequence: TGTGCCAGCTCACCACAGAAGGGTGGGCACGAGCAGTACTTC. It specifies CASSPQKGGHEQYF.

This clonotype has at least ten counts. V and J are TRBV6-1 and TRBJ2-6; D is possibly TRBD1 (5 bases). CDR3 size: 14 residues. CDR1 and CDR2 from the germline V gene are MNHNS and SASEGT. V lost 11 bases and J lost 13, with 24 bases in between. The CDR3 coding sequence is TGTGCCTCCGTATCAAGGGGCGAAGCCCGTGTCCTGACTTTC. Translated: CASVSRGEARVLTF.

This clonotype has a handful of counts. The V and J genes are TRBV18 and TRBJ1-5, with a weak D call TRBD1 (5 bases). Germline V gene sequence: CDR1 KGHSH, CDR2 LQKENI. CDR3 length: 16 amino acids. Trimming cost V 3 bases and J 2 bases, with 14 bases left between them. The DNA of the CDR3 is TGTGCCAGCTCACCCAGGGAGGGAAGGGGCAATCAGCCCCAGCATTTT. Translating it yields CASSPREGRGNQPQHF.

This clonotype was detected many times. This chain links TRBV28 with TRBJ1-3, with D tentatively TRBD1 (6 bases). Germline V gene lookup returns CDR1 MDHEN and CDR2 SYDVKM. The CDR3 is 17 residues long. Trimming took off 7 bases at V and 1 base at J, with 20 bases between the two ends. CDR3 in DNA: TGTGCCAGCACCCAGGCGGGGCAGGGGCGGTCTGGAAACACCATATATTTT. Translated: CASTQAGQGRSGNTIYF.

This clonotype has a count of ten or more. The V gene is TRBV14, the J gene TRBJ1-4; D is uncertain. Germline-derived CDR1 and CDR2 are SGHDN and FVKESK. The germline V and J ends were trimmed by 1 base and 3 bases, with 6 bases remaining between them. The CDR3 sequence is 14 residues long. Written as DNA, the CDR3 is TGTGCCAGCAGCCAAGTTCGGGCTAATGAAAAACTGTTTTTT. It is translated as CASSQVRANEKLFF.

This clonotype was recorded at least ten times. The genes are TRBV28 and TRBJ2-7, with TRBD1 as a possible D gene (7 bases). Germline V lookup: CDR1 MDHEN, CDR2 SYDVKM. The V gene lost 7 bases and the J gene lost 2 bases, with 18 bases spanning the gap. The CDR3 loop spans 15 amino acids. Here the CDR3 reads CASTPGGTETYEQYF. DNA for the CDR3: TGTGCCAGCACACCTGGAGGGACAGAGACCTACGAGCAGTACTTC.

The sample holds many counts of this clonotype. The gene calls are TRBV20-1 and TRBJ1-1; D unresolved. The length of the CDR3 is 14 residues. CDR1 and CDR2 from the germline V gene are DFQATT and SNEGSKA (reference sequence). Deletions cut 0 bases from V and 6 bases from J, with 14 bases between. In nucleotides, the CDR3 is TGCAGTGCTAGAGATCCGGGCGGAGGTTCTGAAGCTTTCTTT. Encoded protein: CSARDPGGGSEAFF.

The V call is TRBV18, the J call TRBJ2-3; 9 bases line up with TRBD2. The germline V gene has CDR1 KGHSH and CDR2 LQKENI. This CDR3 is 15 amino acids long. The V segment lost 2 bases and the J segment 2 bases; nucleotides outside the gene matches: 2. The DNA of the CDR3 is TGTGCCAGCTCACCAATAGCGGGAGTCACAGATACGCAGTATTTT. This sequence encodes CASSPIAGVTDTQYF.

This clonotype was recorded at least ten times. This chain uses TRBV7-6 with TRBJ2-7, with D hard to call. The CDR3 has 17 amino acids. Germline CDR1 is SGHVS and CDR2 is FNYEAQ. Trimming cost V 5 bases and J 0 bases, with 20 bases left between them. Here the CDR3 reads CASSQIGSLSSSYEQYF. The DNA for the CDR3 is TGTGCCAGCAGCCAAATAGGGTCCCTATCGAGCTCCTACGAGCAGTACTTC.

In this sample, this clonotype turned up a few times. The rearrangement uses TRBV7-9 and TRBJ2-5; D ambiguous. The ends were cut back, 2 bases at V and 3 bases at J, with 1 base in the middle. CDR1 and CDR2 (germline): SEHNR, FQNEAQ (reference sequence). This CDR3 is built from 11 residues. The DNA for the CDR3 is TGTGCCAGCAGCTTAAAAGAGACCCAGTACTTC. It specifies CASSLKETQYF.

The CDR3 region is CSAGQRTDTDTQYF. CDR3 DNA sequence: TGCAGTGCTGGACAGAGGACAGACACAGATACGCAGTATTTT. V is TRBV20-1 and J is TRBJ2-3; D might be TRBD1 (6 bases). V was pared by 5 bases and J by 2 bases, with 14 bases between. There are 14 residues in the CDR3. Germline CDR1 reads DFQATT; CDR2 reads SNEGSKA (reference sequence).

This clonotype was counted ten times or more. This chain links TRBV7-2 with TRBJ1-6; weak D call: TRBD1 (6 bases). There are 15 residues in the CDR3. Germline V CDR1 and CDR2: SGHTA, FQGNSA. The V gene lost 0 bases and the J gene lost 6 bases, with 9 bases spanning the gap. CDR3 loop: CASSLARTVNSPLHF. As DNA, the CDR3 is TGTGCCAGCAGCTTAGCGCGGACAGTTAATTCACCCCTCCACTTT.

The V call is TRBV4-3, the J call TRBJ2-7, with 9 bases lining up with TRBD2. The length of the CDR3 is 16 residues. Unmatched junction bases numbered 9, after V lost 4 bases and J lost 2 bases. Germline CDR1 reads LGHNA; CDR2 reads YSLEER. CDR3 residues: CASSPLGSGGTYEQYF. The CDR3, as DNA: TGCGCCAGCAGCCCACTGGGTAGCGGGGGTACCTACGAGCAGTACTTC.

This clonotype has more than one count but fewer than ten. The CDR3 sequence: CSFPGGAGTEAFF. The DNA of the CDR3 is TGCAGCTTCCCAGGGGGCGCGGGCACTGAAGCTTTCTTT. The chain has TRBV29-1 and TRBJ1-1, with TRBD1 identical over 8 bases. Germline V gene lookup returns CDR1 SQVTM and CDR2 ANQGSEA. J was trimmed by 4 bases and V by 8 bases; bases with no gene match: 9. The length of the CDR3 is 13 residues.

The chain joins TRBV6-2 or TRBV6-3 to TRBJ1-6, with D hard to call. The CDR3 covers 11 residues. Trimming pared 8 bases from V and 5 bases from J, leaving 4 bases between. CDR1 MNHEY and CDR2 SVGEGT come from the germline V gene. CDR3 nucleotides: TGTGCCAGCTCGGATAATTCACCCCTCCACTTT. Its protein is CASSDNSPLHF.

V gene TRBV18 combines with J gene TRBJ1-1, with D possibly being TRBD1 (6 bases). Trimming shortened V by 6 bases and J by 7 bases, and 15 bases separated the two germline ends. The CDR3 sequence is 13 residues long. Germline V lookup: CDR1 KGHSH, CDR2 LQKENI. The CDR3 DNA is TGTGCCAGCTCCCTCCAAACAGGGAATGAAGCTTTCTTT. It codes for CASSLQTGNEAFF.

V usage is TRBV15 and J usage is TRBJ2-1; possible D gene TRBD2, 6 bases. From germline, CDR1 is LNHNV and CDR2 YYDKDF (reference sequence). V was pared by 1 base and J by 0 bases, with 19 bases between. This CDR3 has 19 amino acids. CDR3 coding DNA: TGTGCCACCAGCAGAGGGGACTCCTGGGAATCAAGCTCCTACAATGAGCAGTTCTTC. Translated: CATSRGDSWESSSYNEQFF.

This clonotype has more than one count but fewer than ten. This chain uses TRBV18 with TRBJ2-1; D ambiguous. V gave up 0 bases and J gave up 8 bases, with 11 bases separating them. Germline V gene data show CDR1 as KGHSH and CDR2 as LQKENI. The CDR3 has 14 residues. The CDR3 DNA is TGTGCCAGCTCACCACCGTTCCCCGACGATGAGCAGTTCTTC. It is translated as CASSPPFPDDEQFF.

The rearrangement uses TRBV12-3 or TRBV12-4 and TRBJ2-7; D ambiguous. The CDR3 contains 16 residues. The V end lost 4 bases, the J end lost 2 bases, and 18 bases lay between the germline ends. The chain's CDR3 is CASSSLRTKTPYEQYF. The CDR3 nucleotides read TGTGCCAGCAGTTCACTCCGCACTAAAACTCCCTACGAGCAGTACTTC.

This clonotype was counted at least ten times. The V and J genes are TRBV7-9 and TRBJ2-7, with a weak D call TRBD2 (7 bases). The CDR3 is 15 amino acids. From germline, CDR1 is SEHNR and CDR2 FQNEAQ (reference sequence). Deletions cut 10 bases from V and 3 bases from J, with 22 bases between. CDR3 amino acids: CATQGGERTGYEQYF. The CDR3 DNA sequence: TGTGCCACCCAAGGGGGGGAGAGGACTGGCTACGAGCAGTACTTC.

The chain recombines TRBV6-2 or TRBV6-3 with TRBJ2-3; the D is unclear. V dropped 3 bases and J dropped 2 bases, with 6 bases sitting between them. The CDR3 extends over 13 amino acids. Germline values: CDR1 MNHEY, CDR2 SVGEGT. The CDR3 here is CASSYRVTDTQYF. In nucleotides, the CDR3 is TGTGCCAGCAGTTATCGAGTCACAGATACGCAGTATTTT.

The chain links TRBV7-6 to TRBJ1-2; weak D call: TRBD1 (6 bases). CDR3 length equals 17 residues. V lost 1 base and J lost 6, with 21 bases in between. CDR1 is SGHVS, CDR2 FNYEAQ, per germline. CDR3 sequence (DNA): TGTGCCAGCAGCTTAGTGCGAATATCGGACAGATCGGATGGCTACACCTTC. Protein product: CASSLVRISDRSDGYTF.

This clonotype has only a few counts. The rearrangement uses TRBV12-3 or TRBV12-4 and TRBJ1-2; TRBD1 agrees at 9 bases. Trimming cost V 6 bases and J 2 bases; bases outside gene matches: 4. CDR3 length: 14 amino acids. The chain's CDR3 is CASRPTGGNYGYTF. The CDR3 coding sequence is TGTGCCAGCAGACCGACAGGGGGAAACTATGGCTACACCTTC.

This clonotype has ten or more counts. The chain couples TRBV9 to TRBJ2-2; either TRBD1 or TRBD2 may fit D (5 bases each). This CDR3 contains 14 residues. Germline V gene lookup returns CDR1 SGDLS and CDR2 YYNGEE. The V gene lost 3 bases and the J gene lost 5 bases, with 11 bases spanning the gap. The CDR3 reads CASSDRGVTGELFF. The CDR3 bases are TGTGCCAGCAGCGACAGAGGGGTTACCGGGGAGCTGTTTTTT.